The next 4 T cell receptor beta chains were all read from a single sample in a study of cytomegalovirus exposure and HLA in healthy donors (dated by TCRdb to between 2016 and 2019). Libraries were constructed by the immunoSEQ multiplex PCR assay. For the multiplex PCR, a mixture combining 60 forward primers for TCR Vbeta segments and 13 reverse primers for TCR Jbeta segments was used. The immuneACCESS repertoire file appears here via TCRdb, limited to in-frame rearrangements. These files lack a portion of the clones; in checked studies, under half of the deficit traces to unresolved V genes, and the cause of the others is not known. Here the sample has 100,000 to 150,000 clones; 50% to 75% occur a single time. 2% to 2.5% of the sample is held by the ten biggest clonotypes. The sequenced sample was PBMCs. The receptors come from a woman aged 40 to 49 in good health and CMV-seronegative.

This clone came up a few times. The genes are TRBV6-6 and TRBJ1-1; a weak D match, TRBD1 (5 bases). Per the germline V gene, CDR1 is MNHNY and CDR2 is SVGAGI (reference sequence). CDR3 size: 13 residues. With 9 bases removed from V and 0 bases from J, the gap between germline ends came to 11 bases. DNA for the CDR3: TGTGCCAGTGCAGGGCTCATGAACACTGAAGCTTTCTTT. It encodes CASAGLMNTEAFF.

The chain joins TRBV5-4 to TRBJ2-3; no firm D call. V shed 5 bases and J shed 6 bases, with 10 bases lying between them. CDR1 SGHNT and CDR2 YYREEE come from the germline V gene (reference sequence). The CDR3 is 12 residues long. The DNA for the CDR3 is TGTGCCAGCAGTATAGCTTCCGATACGCAGTATTTT. As protein: CASSIASDTQYF.

The genes are TRBV5-1 and TRBJ2-5, with 8 bases lining up with TRBD1. Germline values: CDR1 SGHRS, CDR2 YFSETQ. J gave up 4 bases and V 0 bases, and 11 bases lay outside the gene matches. This CDR3 region has 17 residues. The CDR3 nucleotides read TGCGCCAGCAGCTTGGACCCCACGGACAGGGTCGGAGAGACCCAGTACTTC. Translated: CASSLDPTDRVGETQYF. Based on the CDR3 plus reference TRBV5-1 and TRBJ2-5, the full variable domain is KAGVTQTPRYLIKTRGQQVTLSCSPISGHRSVSWYQQTPGQGLQFLFEYFSETQRNKGNFPGRFSGRQFSNSRSEMNVSTLELGDSALYLCASSLDPTDRVGETQYFGPGTRLLVL.

A few counts support this clone. The chain is built from TRBV4-1 and TRBJ2-7; D possibly corresponds to TRBD2 (5 bases). This CDR3 spans 13 amino acids. Germline V gene sequence: CDR1 MGHRA, CDR2 YSYEKL. The germline V and J ends were trimmed by 1 base and 4 bases, with 8 bases remaining between them. The CDR3 region is CASSQARGYEQYF. The CDR3 region has the DNA TGCGCCAGCAGCCAAGCCCGGGGTTACGAGCAGTACTTC.